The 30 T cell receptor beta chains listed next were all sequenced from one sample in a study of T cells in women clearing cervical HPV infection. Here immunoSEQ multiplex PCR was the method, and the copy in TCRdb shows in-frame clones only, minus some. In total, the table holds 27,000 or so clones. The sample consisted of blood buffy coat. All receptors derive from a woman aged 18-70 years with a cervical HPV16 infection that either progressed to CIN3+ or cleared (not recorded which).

Partial CDR3 DNA: TGTGCCATCAGTGAGTCCTACCGACTCGAG. The encoded protein is CAISESYRLE. The whole CDR3 is CAISESYRLEQYF. V is TRBV10-3 and J is TRBJ2-7; D ambiguous. Coverage ceases 3 residues before the CDR3 finishes, and the germline J gene fills in the end. Looked up from germline, CDR1 is ENHRY and CDR2 is SYGVKD. V was shortened by 0 bases and J by 6 bases, with 9 bases between the two germline ends. This CDR3 contains 13 residues.

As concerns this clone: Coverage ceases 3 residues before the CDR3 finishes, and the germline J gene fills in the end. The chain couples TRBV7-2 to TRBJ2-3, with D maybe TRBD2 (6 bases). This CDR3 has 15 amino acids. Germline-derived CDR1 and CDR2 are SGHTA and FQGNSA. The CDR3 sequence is CASSPGLPSNQPQYF. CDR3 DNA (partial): TGTGCCAGCAGCCCGGGACTTCCGAGCAATCAGCCG.

The DNA read from the CDR3 is TGTGCCAGCAGCATGACTAGCGGGGGGCCCCACGAG. It yields the protein CASSMTSGGPHE. The whole CDR3 sequence is CASSMTSGGPHEQYF. This chain joins TRBV7-9 and TRBJ2-7, with 13 bases matching TRBD2. The CDR3 end falls 3 residues outside the read, so it is completed with the germline J gene. The CDR3 contains 15 residues. J lost 5 bases, V lost 5 bases, and 6 bases had no gene match. Germline CDR1 and CDR2: SEHNR and FQNEAQ (reference sequence).

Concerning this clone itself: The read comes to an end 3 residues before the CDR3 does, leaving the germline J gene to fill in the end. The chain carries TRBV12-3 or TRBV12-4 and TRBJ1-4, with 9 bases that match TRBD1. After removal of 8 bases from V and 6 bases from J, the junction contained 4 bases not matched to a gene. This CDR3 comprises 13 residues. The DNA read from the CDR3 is TGTGCCAGCCGGGACAGGGCGGATGAAAAA. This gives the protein CASRDRADEK. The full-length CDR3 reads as CASRDRADEKLFF.

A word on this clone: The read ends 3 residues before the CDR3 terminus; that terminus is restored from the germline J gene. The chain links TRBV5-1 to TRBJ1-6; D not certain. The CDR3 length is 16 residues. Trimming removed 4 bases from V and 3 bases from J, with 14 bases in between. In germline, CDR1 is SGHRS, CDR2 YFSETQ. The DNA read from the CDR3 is TGCGCCAGCAGCCCGGAGGGTGAGGGCTATAATTCACCC. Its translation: CASSPEGEGYNSP. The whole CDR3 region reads CASSPEGEGYNSPLHF. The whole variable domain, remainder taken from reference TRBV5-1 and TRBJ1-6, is KAGVTQTPRYLIKTRGQQVTLSCSPISGHRSVSWYQQTPGQGLQFLFEYFSETQRNKGNFPGRFSGRQFSNSRSEMNVSTLELGDSALYLCASSPEGEGYNSPLHFGNGTRLTVT.

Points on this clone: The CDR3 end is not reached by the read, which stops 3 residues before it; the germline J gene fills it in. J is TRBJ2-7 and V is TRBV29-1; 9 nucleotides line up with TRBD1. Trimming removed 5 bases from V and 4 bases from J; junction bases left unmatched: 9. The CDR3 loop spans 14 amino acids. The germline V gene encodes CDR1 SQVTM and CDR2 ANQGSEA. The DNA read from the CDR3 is TGCAGCGTTTACCGACAGGGGGGGGGTTACGAG. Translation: CSVYRQGGGYE. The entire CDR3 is CSVYRQGGGYEQYF.

The sequenced CDR3 bases are TGTGCCAGCAGCAAAACAGGTGCAGGGCTCTATGGC. Amino acid sequence: CASSKTGAGLYG. The whole CDR3 is CASSKTGAGLYGYTF. J is TRBJ1-2 and V is TRBV2; D is perhaps TRBD1 (5 bases). The read halts 3 residues ahead of the CDR3 end, with the missing end drawn from the germline J gene. CDR1 SNHLY and CDR2 FYNNEI come from the germline V gene. This CDR3 comprises 15 residues. V was clipped by 6 bases and J by 4 bases, with 18 bases between them.

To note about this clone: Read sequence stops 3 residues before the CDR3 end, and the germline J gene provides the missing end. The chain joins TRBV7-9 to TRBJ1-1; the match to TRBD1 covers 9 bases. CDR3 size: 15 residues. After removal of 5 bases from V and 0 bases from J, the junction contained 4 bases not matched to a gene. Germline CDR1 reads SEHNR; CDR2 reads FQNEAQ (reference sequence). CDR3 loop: CASSAGTGLNTEAFF. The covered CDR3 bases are TGTGCCAGCAGCGCGGGGACAGGGTTGAACACTGAA.

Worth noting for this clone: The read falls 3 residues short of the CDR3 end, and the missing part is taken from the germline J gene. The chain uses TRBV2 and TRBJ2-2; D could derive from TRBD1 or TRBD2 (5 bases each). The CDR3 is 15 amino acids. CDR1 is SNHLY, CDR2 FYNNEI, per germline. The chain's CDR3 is CASTEGGAGANVLFF. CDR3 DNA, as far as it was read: TGTGCCAGCACCGAGGGTGGGGCTGGGGCCAACGTG.

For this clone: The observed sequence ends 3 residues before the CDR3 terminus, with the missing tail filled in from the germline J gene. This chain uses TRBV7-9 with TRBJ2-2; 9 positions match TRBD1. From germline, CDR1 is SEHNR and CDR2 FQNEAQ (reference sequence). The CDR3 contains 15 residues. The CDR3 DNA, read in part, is TGTGCCAGCAGCCCCAGGGACAGGGAGGAAGGAAAG. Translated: CASSPRDREEGK. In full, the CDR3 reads CASSPRDREEGKLFF.

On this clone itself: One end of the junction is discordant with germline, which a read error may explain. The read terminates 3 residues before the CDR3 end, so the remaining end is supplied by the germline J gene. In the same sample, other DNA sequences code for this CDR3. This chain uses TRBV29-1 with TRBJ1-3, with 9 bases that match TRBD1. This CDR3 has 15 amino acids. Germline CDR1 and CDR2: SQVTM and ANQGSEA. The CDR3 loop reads CSVTQGASSGNTIYF. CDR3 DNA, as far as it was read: TGCAGCGTTACACAGGGGGCATCGTCTGGAAACACA.

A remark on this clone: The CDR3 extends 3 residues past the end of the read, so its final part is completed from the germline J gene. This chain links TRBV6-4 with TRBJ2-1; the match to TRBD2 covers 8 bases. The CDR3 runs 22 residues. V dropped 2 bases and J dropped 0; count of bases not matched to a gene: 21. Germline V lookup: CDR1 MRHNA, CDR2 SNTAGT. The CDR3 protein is CASSDPPGLGGRAFSSYNEQFF. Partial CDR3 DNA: TGTGCCAGCAGTGACCCACCGGGACTAGGAGGACGTGCGTTTAGCTCCTACAATGAG.

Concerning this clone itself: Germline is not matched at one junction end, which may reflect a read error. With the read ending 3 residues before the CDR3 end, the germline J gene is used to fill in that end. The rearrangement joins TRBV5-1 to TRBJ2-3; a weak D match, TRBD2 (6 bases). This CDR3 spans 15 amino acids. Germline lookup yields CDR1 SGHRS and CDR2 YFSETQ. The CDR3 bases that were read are TGCGTCAGCAGCTTGAGTGCGGGGATTGCAGATACG. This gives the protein CVSSLSAGIADT. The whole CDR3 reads CVSSLSAGIADTQYF. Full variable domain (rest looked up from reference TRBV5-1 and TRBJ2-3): KAGVTQTPRYLIKTRGQQVTLSCSPISGHRSVSWYQQTPGQGLQFLFEYFSETQRNKGNFPGRFSGRQFSNSRSEMNVSTLELGDSALYLCVSSLSAGIADTQYFGPGTRLTVL.

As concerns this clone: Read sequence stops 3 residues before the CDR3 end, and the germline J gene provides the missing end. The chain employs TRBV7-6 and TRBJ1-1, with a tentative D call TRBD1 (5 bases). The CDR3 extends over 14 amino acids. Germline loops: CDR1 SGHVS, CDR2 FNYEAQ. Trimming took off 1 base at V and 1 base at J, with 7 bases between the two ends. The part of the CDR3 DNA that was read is TGTGCCAGCAGCTTAGGACAGCCGAACACTGAA. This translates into CASSLGQPNTE. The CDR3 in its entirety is CASSLGQPNTEAFF.

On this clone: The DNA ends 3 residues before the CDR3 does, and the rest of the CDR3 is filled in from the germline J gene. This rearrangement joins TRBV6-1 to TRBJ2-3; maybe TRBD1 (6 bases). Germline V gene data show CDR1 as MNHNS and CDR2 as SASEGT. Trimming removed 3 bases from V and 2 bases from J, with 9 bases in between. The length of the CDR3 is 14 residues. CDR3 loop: CASSEDRSTDTQYF. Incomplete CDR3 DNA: TGTGCCAGCAGTGAGGACAGATCCACAGATACG.

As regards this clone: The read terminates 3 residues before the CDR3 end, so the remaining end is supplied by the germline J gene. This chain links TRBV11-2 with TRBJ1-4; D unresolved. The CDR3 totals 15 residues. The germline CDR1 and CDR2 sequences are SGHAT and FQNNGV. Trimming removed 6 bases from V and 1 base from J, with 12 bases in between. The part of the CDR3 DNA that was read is TGTGCCAGCAGTTTTAACCGAGGAACTAATGAAAAA. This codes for CASSFNRGTNEK. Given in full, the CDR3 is CASSFNRGTNEKLFF.

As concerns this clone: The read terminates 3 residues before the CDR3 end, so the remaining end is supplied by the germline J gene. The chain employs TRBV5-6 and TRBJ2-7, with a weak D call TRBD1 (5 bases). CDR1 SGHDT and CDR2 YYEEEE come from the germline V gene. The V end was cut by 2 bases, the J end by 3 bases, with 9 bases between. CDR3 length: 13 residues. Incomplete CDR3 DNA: TGTGCCAGCAGCTTACCGACAGTCTACGAG. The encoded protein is CASSLPTVYE. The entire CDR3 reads CASSLPTVYEQYF.

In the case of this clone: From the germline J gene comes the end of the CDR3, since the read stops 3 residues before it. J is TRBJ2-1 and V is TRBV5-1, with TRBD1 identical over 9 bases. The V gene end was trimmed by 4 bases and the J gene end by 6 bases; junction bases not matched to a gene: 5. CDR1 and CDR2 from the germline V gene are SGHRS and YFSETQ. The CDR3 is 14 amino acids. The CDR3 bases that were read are TGCGCCAGCAGCCAACCGACAGGGGGCAATGAG. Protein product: CASSQPTGGNE. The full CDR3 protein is CASSQPTGGNEQFF.

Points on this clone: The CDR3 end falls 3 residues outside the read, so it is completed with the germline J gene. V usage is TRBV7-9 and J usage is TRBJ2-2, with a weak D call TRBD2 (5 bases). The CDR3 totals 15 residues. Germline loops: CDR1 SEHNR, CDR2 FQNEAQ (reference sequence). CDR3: CASSRRQAGGEKLFF. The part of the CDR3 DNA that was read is TGTGCCAGCAGCCGTAGGCAGGCGGGCGGCGAAAAG. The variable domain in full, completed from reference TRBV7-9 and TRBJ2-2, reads DTGVSQNPRHKITKRGQNVTFRCDPISEHNRLYWYRQTLGQGPEFLTYFQNEAQLEKSRLLSDRFSAERPKGSFSTLEIQRTEQGDSAMYLCASSRRQAGGEKLFFGEGSRLTVL.

The part of the CDR3 DNA that was read is TGTGCCAGCAGCTTCGGCTACTCTAGCAATGAG. It yields the protein CASSFGYSSNE. The whole CDR3 reads CASSFGYSSNEQFF. V is TRBV11-2 and J is TRBJ2-1; D uncertain. Read data end 3 residues before the CDR3 end; the end is taken from the germline J gene. CDR3 length: 14 residues. Germline CDR1 and CDR2: SGHAT and FQNNGV. Trimming stripped 3 bases from V and 6 bases from J, with 12 bases between.

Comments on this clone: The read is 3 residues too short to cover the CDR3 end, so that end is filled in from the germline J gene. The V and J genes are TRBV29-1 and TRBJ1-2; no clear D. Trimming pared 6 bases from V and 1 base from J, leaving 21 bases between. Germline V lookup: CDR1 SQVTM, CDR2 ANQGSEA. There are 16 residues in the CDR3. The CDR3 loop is CSVDSQSHGNNYGYTF. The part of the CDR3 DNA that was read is TGCAGCGTAGACTCTCAATCCCACGGCAATAACTATGGC. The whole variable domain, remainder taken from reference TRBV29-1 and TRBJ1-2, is SAVISQKPSRDICQRGTSLTIQCQVDSQVTMMFWYRQQPGQSLTLIATANQGSEATYESGFVIDKFPISRPNLTFSTLTVSNMSPEDSSIYLCSVDSQSHGNNYGYTFGSGTRLTVV.

CDR3 sequence reads: CASSSGRATDTQYF. The CDR3 bases that were read are TGTGCCAGTTCCAGCGGGAGGGCGACAGATACG. V is TRBV19 and J is TRBJ2-3; 10 bases are shared with TRBD2. Read data end 3 residues before the CDR3 end; the end is taken from the germline J gene. Germline CDR1 LNHDA, CDR2 SQIVND (reference sequence). The CDR3 runs 14 residues. V was clipped by 8 bases and J by 3 bases; unmatched bases: 5.

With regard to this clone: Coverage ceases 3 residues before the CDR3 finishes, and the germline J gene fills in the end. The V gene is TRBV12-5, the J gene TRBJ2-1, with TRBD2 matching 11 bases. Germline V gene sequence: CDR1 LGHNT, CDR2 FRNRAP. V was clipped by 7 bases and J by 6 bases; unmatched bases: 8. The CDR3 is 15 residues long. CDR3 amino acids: CASAPGTSGLNEQFF. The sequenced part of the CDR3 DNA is TGTGCTAGTGCCCCAGGGACTAGCGGCCTCAATGAG.

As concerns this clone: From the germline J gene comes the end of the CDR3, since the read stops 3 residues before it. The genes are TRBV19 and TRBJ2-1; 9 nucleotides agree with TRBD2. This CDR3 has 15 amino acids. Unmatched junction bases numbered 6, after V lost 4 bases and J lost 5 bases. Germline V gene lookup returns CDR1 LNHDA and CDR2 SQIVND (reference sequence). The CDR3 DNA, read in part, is TGTGCCAGTAGTACTAGCGGGAAGGGAAACAATGAG. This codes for CASSTSGKGNNE. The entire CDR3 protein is CASSTSGKGNNEQFF.

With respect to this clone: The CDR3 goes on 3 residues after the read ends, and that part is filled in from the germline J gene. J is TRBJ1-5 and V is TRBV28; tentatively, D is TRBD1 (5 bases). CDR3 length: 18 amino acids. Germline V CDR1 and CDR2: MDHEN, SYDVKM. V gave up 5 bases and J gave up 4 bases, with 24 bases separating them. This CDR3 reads CASSLGSRSDRKNQPQHF. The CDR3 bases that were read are TGTGCCAGCAGTCTAGGCTCAAGAAGCGACAGAAAGAATCAGCCC. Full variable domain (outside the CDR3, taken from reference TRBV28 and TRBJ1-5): DVKVTQSSRYLVKRTGEKVFLECVQDMDHENMFWYRQDPGLGLRLIYFSYDVKMKEKGDIPEGYSVSREKKERFSLILESASTNQTSMYLCASSLGSRSDRKNQPQHFGDGTRLSIL.

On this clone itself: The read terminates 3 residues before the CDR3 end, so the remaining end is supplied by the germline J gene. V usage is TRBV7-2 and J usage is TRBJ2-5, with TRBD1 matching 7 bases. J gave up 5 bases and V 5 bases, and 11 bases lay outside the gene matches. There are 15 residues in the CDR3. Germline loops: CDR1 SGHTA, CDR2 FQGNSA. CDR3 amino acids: CASSPRRGRGETQYF. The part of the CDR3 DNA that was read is TGTGCCAGCAGCCCGAGAAGGGGGCGTGGGGAGACC. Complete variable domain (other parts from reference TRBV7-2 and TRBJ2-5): GAGVSQSPSNKVTEKGKDVELRCDPISGHTALYWYRQSLGQGLEFLIYFQGNSAPDKSGLPSDRFSAERTGGSVSTLTIQRTQQEDSAVYLCASSPRRGRGETQYFGPGTRLLVL.

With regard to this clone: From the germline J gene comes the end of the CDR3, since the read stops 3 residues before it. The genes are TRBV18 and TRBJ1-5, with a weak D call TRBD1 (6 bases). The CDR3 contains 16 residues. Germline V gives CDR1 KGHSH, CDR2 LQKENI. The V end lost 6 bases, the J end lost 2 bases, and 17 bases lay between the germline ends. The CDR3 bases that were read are TGTGCCAGCTCCATCTCGGGGGGCGCGGGCAATCAGCCC. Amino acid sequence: CASSISGGAGNQP. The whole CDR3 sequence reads CASSISGGAGNQPQHF.

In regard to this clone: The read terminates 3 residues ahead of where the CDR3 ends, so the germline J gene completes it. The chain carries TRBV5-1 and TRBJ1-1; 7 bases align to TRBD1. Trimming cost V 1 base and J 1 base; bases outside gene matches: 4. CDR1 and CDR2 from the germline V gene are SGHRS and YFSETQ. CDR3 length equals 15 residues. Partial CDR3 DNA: TGCGCCAGCAGCTTGTATCAGGGGGGGAACACTGAA. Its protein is CASSLYQGGNTE. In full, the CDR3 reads CASSLYQGGNTEAFF.

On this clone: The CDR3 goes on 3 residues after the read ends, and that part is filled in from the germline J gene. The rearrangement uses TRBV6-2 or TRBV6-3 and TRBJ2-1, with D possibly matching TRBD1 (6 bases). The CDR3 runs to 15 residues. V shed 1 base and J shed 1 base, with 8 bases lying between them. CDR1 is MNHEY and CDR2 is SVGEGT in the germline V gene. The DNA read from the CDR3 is TGTGCCAGCAGTTACTTGGGGGCGTCCTACAATGAG. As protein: CASSYLGASYNE. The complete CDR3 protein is CASSYLGASYNEQFF.

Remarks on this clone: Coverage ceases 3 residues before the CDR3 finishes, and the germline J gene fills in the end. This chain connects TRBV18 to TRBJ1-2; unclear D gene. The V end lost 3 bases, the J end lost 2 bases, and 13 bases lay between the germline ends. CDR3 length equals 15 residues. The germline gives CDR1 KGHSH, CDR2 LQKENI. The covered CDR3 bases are TGTGCCAGCTCACCGACCAGTGGCAGGAACTATGGC. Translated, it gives CASSPTSGRNYG. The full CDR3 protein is CASSPTSGRNYGYTF.